The rows below give T cell receptor beta chains drawn from one sample of a study of T cell responses to AZD1222 COVID-19 vaccine. The assay was immunoSEQ multiplex PCR, and TCRdb's table has in-frame clones only and misses some. The sample includes 60,000 to 75,000 clones, approximately 80% of them seen just once. The specimen comprised peripheral blood, sampled on day 0 of AZD1222 vaccination. Receptor source: an adult in good health. CDR3s include the opening cysteine and the closing phenylalanine or tryptophan. The order of the fields is clone size, J gene, V gene, D gene, CDR3 DNA, CDR3 protein. A D gene is named only where the DNA matches it firmly. A row's size may be missing; if present it is once, few, many or a size class.

NA TRBJ2-1 TRBV11-2 TRBD2 TGTGCCAGCAGCCTCGAGGGACTACCGAAGTACAATGAGCAGTTCTTC CASSLEGLPKYNEQFF
NA TRBJ2-5 TRBV3-1/TRBV3-2 NA TGTGCCAGCAGCTCACACCAGGCGGTCGAGACCCAGTACTTC CASSSHQAVETQYF
NA TRBJ1-4 TRBV2 NA TGTGCCAGCAGTATACAGGACACAACTAATGAAAAACTGTTTTTT CASSIQDTTNEKLFF
NA TRBJ2-7 TRBV5-1 TRBD2 TGCGCCAGCAGCTCAGGAAGCGGGATTCCCTACGAGCAGTACTTC CASSSGSGIPYEQYF
NA TRBJ1-3 TRBV18 TRBD1 TGTGCCAGCTCACCGGGACAGCATCGTGGAAACACCATATATTTT CASSPGQHRGNTIYF
NA TRBJ1-2 TRBV7-2 NA TGTGCCAGCAGCAGGGAGCAGAGGGGCTATGGCTACACCTTC CASSREQRGYGYTF
NA TRBJ2-7 TRBV5-1 NA TGCGCCAGCAGCCCCCGCCAGAGCTCCTACGAGCAGTACTTC CASSPRQSSYEQYF
NA TRBJ2-7 TRBV10-2 TRBD2 TGCGCCAGCAGTGAGCCGACTAGCGGGGCGGGCGAGCAGTACTTC CASSEPTSGAGEQYF
once TRBJ2-7 TRBV7-9 TRBD2 TGTGCCAGCAGCCCCTCCGGGACTAGACCCTACGAGCAGTACTTC CASSPSGTRPYEQYF
NA TRBJ1-5 TRBV5-1 TRBD1 TGCGCCAGCAGCTTGGCCCCGGGACAGGTGCAGCCCCAGCATTTT CASSLAPGQVQPQHF
NA TRBJ2-7 TRBV12-3/TRBV12-4 NA TGTGCCAGCAGTTTGATAGGATACGAGCAGTACTTC CASSLIGYEQYF
NA TRBJ1-2 TRBV5-4 NA TGTGCCAGCAGCTTGGTGGGAGGCTACACCTTC CASSLVGGYTF
once TRBJ2-3 TRBV9 NA TGTGCCAGCAGCGTGTCCTTGGAGCGTAGCACAGATACGCAGTATTTT CASSVSLERSTDTQYF
NA TRBJ2-3 TRBV7-6 TRBD2 TGTGCCAGCAGCTTAGCGATAAGCGGGAGGCCTCGAAACACAGATACGCAGTATTTT CASSLAISGRPRNTDTQYF
NA TRBJ1-1 TRBV18 TRBD1 TGTGCCAGCTCCCGGGACAGGGGGGGGCTAAACACTGAAGCTTTCTTT CASSRDRGGLNTEAFF
NA TRBJ1-2 TRBV28 NA TGTGCCAGCAGTCTCTTCACTCCCGGGACATGGACTAACTATGGCTACACCTTC CASSLFTPGTWTNYGYTF
NA TRBJ2-1 TRBV7-2 NA TGTGCCAGCAGCCGATTTGCGGCGGGGGAGCAGTTCTTC CASSRFAAGEQFF
once TRBJ2-1 TRBV3-1/TRBV3-2 NA TGTGCCAGCAGCCACCGGGACTCCCAACGGGAGCAGTTCTTC CASSHRDSQREQFF
NA TRBJ2-5 TRBV7-9 TRBD2 TGTGCCAGCAGCTTTGGGGCGGGACTAGCGGGACGAGAGACCCAGTACTTC CASSFGAGLAGRETQYF
NA TRBJ1-1 TRBV9 TRBD1 TGTGCCAGCAGCCGCTTGGGACAGTACACTGAAGCTTTCTTT CASSRLGQYTEAFF
NA TRBJ2-7 TRBV10-3 NA TGTGCCATCAGTGACCTCTACGAGCAGTACTTC CAISDLYEQYF
few TRBJ2-3 TRBV27 NA TGTGCCAGCAGTTTAAGTCCACGGCCGGCAGATACGCAGTATTTT CASSLSPRPADTQYF
NA TRBJ2-1 TRBV5-4 NA TGTGCCAGCAGCTTGCCAGGGTGGAATGAGCAGTTCTTC CASSLPGWNEQFF
NA TRBJ1-1 TRBV27 TRBD1 TGTGCCAGCAGTTTATTACAGGGGGAAGCTTTCTTT CASSLLQGEAFF
NA TRBJ1-2 TRBV28 TRBD1 TGTGCCAGCAGTCCTCCGGGACAGTGGCTAGGAGGCTACACCTTC CASSPPGQWLGGYTF
NA TRBJ2-2 TRBV19 NA TGTGCCAGTAGTAATCCGAACACCGGGGAGCTGTTTTTT CASSNPNTGELFF
NA TRBJ2-4 TRBV6-2/TRBV6-3 NA TGTGCCAGCAGTTACGAGGGCCCTAATCGGAACATTCAGTACTTC CASSYEGPNRNIQYF
once TRBJ1-1 TRBV4-3 NA TGCGCCAGCAGCCCTTCGGGGGGGCGCGTCACTGAAGCTTTCTTT CASSPSGGRVTEAFF
NA TRBJ2-7 TRBV7-2 TRBD1 TGTGCCAGCAGCTTGAATGGACAGGGGGCAGTTTACGAGCAGTACTTC CASSLNGQGAVYEQYF
NA TRBJ2-1 TRBV7-8 NA TGTGCCAGCAGCTTAGAGGACCCATTCTCCAATGAGCAGTTCTTC CASSLEDPFSNEQFF
NA TRBJ2-1 TRBV29-1 NA TGCAGCGTTGTAGGGCAGAGCTACAATGAGCAGTTCTTC CSVVGQSYNEQFF
once TRBJ1-2 TRBV18 NA TGTGCCAGCTCACCTGGAGCCGCGGGGGAAGGCTACACCTTC CASSPGAAGEGYTF
NA TRBJ2-2 TRBV6-5 NA TGTGCCAGCCTCCCGGCTAGGGTCACCGGGGAGCTGTTTTTT CASLPARVTGELFF
few TRBJ1-2 TRBV28 NA TGTGCCAGCGCCTTAACAGGGCGTGGCTACACCTTC CASALTGRGYTF
NA TRBJ2-4 TRBV6-5 NA TGTGCCAGCAGTTCCCAGGGTCTAGCCAAAAACATTCAGTACTTC CASSSQGLAKNIQYF
NA TRBJ1-1 TRBV11-2 NA TGTGCCAGCAGCTTAGATCCGGCGGTATGGACTGAAGCTTTCTTT CASSLDPAVWTEAFF
NA TRBJ2-3 TRBV5-1 NA TGCGCCAGCAGCTTGGCAGTAGCACCCACAGATACGCAGTATTTT CASSLAVAPTDTQYF
NA TRBJ1-1 TRBV10-3 NA TGTGCCATCAGTGAACCTAACCAGAACACTGAAGCTTTCTTT CAISEPNQNTEAFF
NA TRBJ2-1 TRBV25-1 NA TGTGCCAGCAGTGATTACCCCCTTAGCGGTGAGCAGTTCTTC CASSDYPLSGEQFF
NA TRBJ1-1 TRBV10-1 NA TGCGCCAGCAGGGGCAGTGACAGGCACACTGAAGCTTTCTTT CASRGSDRHTEAFF
NA TRBJ2-1 TRBV30 NA TGTGCCTGGAGCCACGGGGGAGGTTACAATGAGCAGTTCTTC CAWSHGGGYNEQFF